A selection of T cell receptor beta chains follows, all from one sample in a study of blood T cell repertoires in COVID-19. The method was immunoSEQ multiplex PCR; TCRdb's version includes in-frame clones alone and lacks a portion of them. The sample yields fewer than 250,000 clones, about 87% seen once. Material for sequencing was peripheral blood. The receptors stem from a man aged 70 or older with acute or convalescent COVID-19. Each CDR3 is given with its conserved first and last residue. A D gene is named only where the DNA matches it firmly. Clone size is given for some rows only: seen once, a few or many times, or a class if the clone is expanded.

D gene	V gene	clone size	J gene	CDR3 length	CDR3 protein	CDR3 DNA
TRBD1	TRBV24-1	NA	TRBJ2-1	13	CATSYAGGDEQFF	TGTGCCACCAGTTACGCAGGGGGCGATGAGCAGTTCTTC
NA	TRBV14	NA	TRBJ1-2	14	CASSQAQGGTGYTF	TGTGCCAGCAGCCAAGCCCAGGGTGGCACTGGCTACACCTTC
TRBD1	TRBV28	NA	TRBJ2-1	15	CASSLPGQGAVEQFF	TGTGCCAGCAGTCTCCCGGGACAGGGGGCGGTTGAGCAGTTCTTC
NA	TRBV19	NA	TRBJ2-3	12	CASSIVSDTQYF	TGTGCCAGTAGTATAGTGAGTGATACGCAGTATTTT
TRBD1	TRBV7-3	NA	TRBJ2-1	13	CASSLEARGHRFF	TGTGCCAGCAGCTTAGAGGCCAGGGGGCATCGGTTCTTC
TRBD2	TRBV7-9	NA	TRBJ2-5	15	CASSLDAAGVETQYF	TGTGCCAGCAGCTTAGATGCGGCGGGAGTAGAGACCCAGTACTTC
TRBD1	TRBV9	NA	TRBJ2-2	16	CASSVGGTDLPGELFF	TGTGCCAGCAGCGTAGGTGGGACAGACTTACCCGGGGAGCTGTTTTTT
TRBD2	TRBV11-2	NA	TRBJ2-3	16	CASSLGGGPSTDTQYF	TGTGCCAGCAGCTTAGGGGGAGGGCCGTCTACAGATACGCAGTATTTT
TRBD1	TRBV9	NA	TRBJ1-5	14	CASSEGPGGQPQHF	TGTGCCAGCAGCGAAGGGCCAGGGGGTCAGCCCCAGCATTTT
NA	TRBV7-3	NA	TRBJ2-3	13	CASSLGQGNTQYF	TGTGCCAGCAGCTTAGGGCAGGGAAATACGCAGTATTTT
TRBD1	TRBV5-5	NA	TRBJ1-5	14	CASSLRQGNQPQHF	TGTGCCAGCAGCCTTCGACAGGGGAATCAGCCCCAGCATTTT
TRBD1	TRBV28	NA	TRBJ1-6	14	CASGTGPYNSPLHF	TGTGCCAGTGGGACAGGCCCCTATAATTCACCCCTCCACTTT
NA	TRBV7-8	NA	TRBJ2-7	12	CASSLSPSEQYF	TGTGCCAGCAGCTTATCCCCCAGCGAGCAGTACTTC
NA	TRBV6-5	few	TRBJ1-5	14	CASIQGFSNQPQHF	TGTGCCAGCATTCAGGGTTTTAGCAATCAGCCCCAGCATTTT
NA	TRBV6-2/TRBV6-3	NA	TRBJ2-6	16	CASSQGGTAGANVLTF	TGTGCCAGCAGTCAGGGGGGCACAGCAGGGGCCAACGTCCTGACTTTC
NA	TRBV28	NA	TRBJ1-5	16	CASSLGSGNGKQPQHF	TGTGCCAGCAGTTTAGGGTCAGGGAATGGGAAACAGCCCCAGCATTTT
NA	TRBV3-1/TRBV3-2	NA	TRBJ2-1	15	CASSPSGLIYNEQFF	TGTGCCAGCAGCCCGAGCGGATTAATCTACAATGAGCAGTTCTTC
NA	TRBV28	few	TRBJ1-5	12	CASSLDVQPQHF	TGTGCCAGCAGCCTAGACGTCCAGCCCCAGCATTTT
NA	TRBV7-3	NA	TRBJ2-5	18	CASSLNPSGGTGQETQYF	TGTGCCAGCAGCTTAAATCCCAGCGGGGGGACAGGCCAAGAGACCCAGTACTTC
TRBD1	TRBV6-5	NA	TRBJ1-2	14	CASRPGQGNYGYTF	TGTGCCAGCAGGCCGGGACAGGGGAACTATGGCTACACCTTC
TRBD2	TRBV7-8	NA	TRBJ2-3	18	CASSLGVWGGTSTDTQYF	TGTGCCAGCAGCTTAGGGGTGTGGGGGGGAACTAGCACAGATACGCAGTATTTT
TRBD1	TRBV27	NA	TRBJ2-7	11	CASAGGNEQYF	TGTGCCAGCGCAGGGGGCAACGAGCAGTACTTC
TRBD1	TRBV19	NA	TRBJ1-5	15	CASSPRDRRSGPQHF	TGTGCCAGTAGCCCCAGGGACAGAAGGTCTGGGCCCCAGCATTTT
NA	TRBV28	NA	TRBJ1-1	13	CASSPGGRTEAFF	TGTGCCAGCAGTCCGGGGGGAAGGACTGAAGCTTTCTTT
TRBD1	TRBV20-1	once	TRBJ1-5	15	CSASLPQGAAQPQHF	TGCAGTGCTAGTCTCCCACAGGGGGCGGCTCAGCCCCAGCATTTT
NA	TRBV12-3/TRBV12-4	NA	TRBJ1-2	12	CASSPSGLSYTF	TGTGCCAGCAGCCCGTCCGGTTTGAGCTACACCTTC
TRBD2	TRBV7-2	NA	TRBJ2-5	16	CASSTTSGLYQETQYF	TGTGCCAGCAGCACCACTAGCGGCCTGTACCAAGAGACCCAGTACTTC
TRBD2	TRBV18	NA	TRBJ2-5	14	CASSPRTSQETQYF	TGTGCCAGCTCACCACGGACTAGCCAAGAGACCCAGTACTTC
NA	TRBV4-3	once	TRBJ2-7	15	CASSQERGLSYEQYF	TGCGCCAGCAGCCAAGAGAGGGGACTTTCCTACGAGCAGTACTTC
NA	TRBV11-2	NA	TRBJ2-7	14	CASSRGKVAYEQYF	TGTGCCAGCAGCCGAGGAAAGGTGGCCTACGAGCAGTACTTC
TRBD1	TRBV18	NA	TRBJ1-2	14	CASSPGTGGYGYTF	TGTGCCAGCTCACCCGGTACAGGGGGCTACGGCTACACCTTC
TRBD1	TRBV24-1	once	TRBJ2-1	19	CATSDPSISQGVPDNEQFF	TGTGCCACCAGTGACCCTTCCATTTCACAGGGGGTCCCTGACAATGAGCAGTTCTTC
TRBD1	TRBV9	NA	TRBJ1-1	13	CASSVTGVTEAFF	TGTGCCAGCAGCGTAACAGGGGTGACTGAAGCTTTCTTT
TRBD1	TRBV7-9	NA	TRBJ1-4	12	CASSSGQGRLFF	TGTGCCAGCAGCTCGGGACAGGGACGGCTGTTTTTT
NA	TRBV6-5	NA	TRBJ2-2	13	CASSQGFTGELFF	TGTGCCAGCTCACAGGGATTCACCGGGGAGCTGTTTTTT
TRBD1	TRBV6-6	once	TRBJ2-1	14	CASSYGTGYNEQFF	TGTGCCAGCAGTTACGGGACAGGGTACAATGAGCAGTTCTTC
NA	TRBV28	NA	TRBJ1-3	11	CASSFLDTIYF	TGTGCCAGCAGTTTCCTTGACACCATATATTTT
NA	TRBV7-2	NA	TRBJ1-3	14	CASSPSVSGNTIYF	TGTGCCAGCAGCCCGTCAGTCTCTGGAAACACCATATATTTT
TRBD1	TRBV2	NA	TRBJ1-1	14	CASSADRGITEAFF	TGTGCCAGCAGCGCGGACAGGGGGATCACTGAAGCTTTCTTT
TRBD2	TRBV10-3	NA	TRBJ2-3	15	CAIREAGEGTDTQYF	TGTGCCATCCGAGAAGCGGGAGAGGGGACAGATACGCAGTATTTT
NA	TRBV19	few	TRBJ2-1	15	CASSIAEVRYNEQFF	TGTGCCAGTAGTATAGCGGAGGTACGATACAATGAGCAGTTCTTC
NA	TRBV19	once	TRBJ2-7	13	CASRATDSYEQYF	TGTGCCAGTAGGGCGACAGATTCCTACGAGCAGTACTTC
TRBD1	TRBV5-1	NA	TRBJ2-5	15	CASSFAQGALETQYF	TGCGCCAGCAGCTTCGCCCAGGGGGCCTTGGAGACCCAGTACTTC
TRBD2	TRBV7-9	NA	TRBJ2-7	16	CASSSLTSGAPYEQYF	TGTGCCAGCAGCTCTTTGACTAGCGGGGCACCCTACGAGCAGTACTTC
NA	TRBV2	NA	TRBJ2-3	13	CASSRDFTDTQYF	TGTGCCAGCAGCAGGGACTTCACAGATACGCAGTATTTT
TRBD1	TRBV6-2/TRBV6-3	NA	TRBJ1-5	15	CASSYPGTGNQPQHF	TGTGCCAGCAGTTACCCTGGGACAGGCAATCAGCCCCAGCATTTT
NA	TRBV19	NA	TRBJ2-1	16	CASSLSYQRQINEQFF	TGTGCCAGTAGTCTAAGTTACCAGCGGCAAATCAATGAGCAGTTCTTC
NA	TRBV7-9	NA	TRBJ2-7	14	CASSLQGGAYEQYF	TGTGCCAGCAGCTTACAGGGTGGGGCCTACGAGCAGTACTTC
TRBD1	TRBV19	once	TRBJ1-5	15	CATRQGMGLNQPQHF	TGTGCCACACGACAGGGAATGGGGTTAAATCAGCCCCAGCATTTT
TRBD2	TRBV7-2	once	TRBJ2-1	15	CASSLDLAAYNEQFF	TGTGCCAGCAGCTTAGACCTAGCGGCCTACAATGAGCAGTTCTTC
TRBD1	TRBV6-5	NA	TRBJ2-7	15	CASSYRDRGSYEQYF	TGTGCCAGCAGTTACCGGGACAGGGGGTCCTACGAGCAGTACTTC
NA	TRBV14	NA	TRBJ1-6	18	CASSQFEGVRPENSPLHF	TGTGCCAGCAGCCAGTTCGAAGGGGTCAGGCCTGAAAATTCACCCCTCCACTTT
TRBD2	TRBV27	NA	TRBJ2-1	16	CASSLSSGSLINEQFF	TGTGCCAGCAGTCTATCTAGCGGGAGCTTGATAAATGAGCAGTTCTTC
NA	TRBV25-1	NA	TRBJ1-1	12	CASRYGDTEAFF	TGTGCCAGCAGGTACGGTGACACTGAAGCTTTCTTT
NA	TRBV28	NA	TRBJ2-7	17	CASSGEEGRTYSYEQYF	TGTGCCAGCAGTGGGGAAGAGGGCAGGACGTACTCCTACGAGCAGTACTTC